This entry is about one TCR beta chain. This clone was detected once. The clone's antigen remains unknown. The input lacks base qualities; no much larger clone sits a single base away. These data come from a study of memory CD8 T cells in hepatitis C reinfection (dated by TCRdb to about 2017). Notes on the research overall: Two consecutive HCV infections were spontaneously resolved by three donors, whereas a primary infection was cleared by two donors who then became chronically infected after reinfection. HCV reinfection was defined by a positive HCV RNA test following two negative tests taken at least 60 days apart. The study tracked the TCR beta repertoire of virus-specific CD8 T cells longitudinally across an HCV reinfection episode in several donors. Between about 2008 and 2013, 5 or 6 reinfection cases with stored pre-reinfection samples were identified. In the reinfection study, participants who had resolved a prior HCV infection were followed every 3 months. Peak reinfection samples were taken from 3 to 8 weeks after reinfection was detected. Previously published longitudinal data on tetramer+ CD8 T cell frequency were used to select the peak reinfection time point. What the research found in general, with its limitations: Because only a few donors were included, definitive conclusions about public clonotypes linked to secondary clearance could not be reached by the study.

This specimen's time point label, interpreted: peak reinfection, 3 to 8 weeks after reinfection detection. Sorted cells were sequenced directly ex vivo, with no in vitro expansion before TCR sequencing. Donors were people who inject drugs enrolled in the Montreal Acute Hepatitis C Cohort Study (HEPCO) in Canada. Total naive CD8 T cells, sorted as viable CD3+ CD8+ CD45RO-, came from two donors at all three reinfection time points as controls. Before sorting, cryopreserved peripheral blood mononuclear cells were thawed and CD8 T cells were purified from those thawed cells. Negative selection with the MACS CD8+ T cell Isolation Kit was used to enrich CD8 T cells. Cells were sorted on a BD FACSAria II sorter using FACSDiva software, and FlowJo was used for data analysis. Libraries were constructed by the immunoSEQ multiplex PCR assay. Genomic DNA was pulled from the sorted cells, and the automated high-throughput method of Adaptive Biotechnologies was used to sequence the TCR beta V, D and J regions. A two-step, bias-controlled multiplex PCR was used to amplify CDR3 regions. An Illumina instrument was used to sequence the amplified TCR beta libraries. From the authors' description of their analysis: Demultiplexed reads were processed to reduce amplification and sequencing bias, and CDR3 sequences were assigned to gene families using the IMGT database. ImmunoSEQ software version 2.0 was used to analyze the repertoire data. Out-of-frame sequences and sequences containing stop codons in the CDR3 were removed from the clonotype lists. Clonotypes with a frequency below 0.01% were excluded because such clonotypes corresponded to less than one cell. Richness was calculated by dividing observed richness by input cell number, and evenness was calculated by dividing Shannon entropy by log observed richness. To measure repertoire diversity and how similar the repertoire was between time points, Simpson diversity and Morisita-Horn overlap indices were applied. Clonotypes were grouped as dominant (>1%), sub-dominant (0.5-0.99%), low abundance (0.1-0.49%) or lowest abundance (<0.1%). A germline index was calculated as total CDR3 length minus total nucleotide additions, divided by total CDR3 length. What TCRdb holds here is the immuneACCESS table cut down to in-frame rearrangements. Part of the clones is not present; checked against another copy, under half of the missing clones reflect an unresolved V gene, and the others are unexplained. For V, J and clone size, that table is used; D and trimming come from the DNA. This sample holds about 47,000 clones; 88% were observed only once. More than 0.95% of the sample is taken by the ten largest.

Sequences were obtained from naive CD8+ T cells sorted from blood. This specimen's cell subset or site label, per the study, means: total naive CD8+CD45RO- T cells. The sequence derives from a man between 18 and 29 years old with hepatitis C virus infection.

The CDR3 in this case is CASSLAGGGGAGTGELFF. The bases read TGCGCCAGCAGCTTGGCCGGCGGCGGGGGGGCAGGCACCGGGGAGCTGTTTTTT. The receptor chain draws on TRBV5-1 and TRBJ2-2; TRBD2 agrees with 9 junctional bases. In the germline V gene, CDR1 corresponds to SGHRS and CDR2 to YFSETQ. The junction shows trimming of 0 bases on V and 4 bases on J, and the gene matches do not reach 10 bases of it. From cysteine to phenylalanine, the CDR3 is 18 amino acids long. Just CDR3 DNA is preserved here, 54 bases in frame from base 1.